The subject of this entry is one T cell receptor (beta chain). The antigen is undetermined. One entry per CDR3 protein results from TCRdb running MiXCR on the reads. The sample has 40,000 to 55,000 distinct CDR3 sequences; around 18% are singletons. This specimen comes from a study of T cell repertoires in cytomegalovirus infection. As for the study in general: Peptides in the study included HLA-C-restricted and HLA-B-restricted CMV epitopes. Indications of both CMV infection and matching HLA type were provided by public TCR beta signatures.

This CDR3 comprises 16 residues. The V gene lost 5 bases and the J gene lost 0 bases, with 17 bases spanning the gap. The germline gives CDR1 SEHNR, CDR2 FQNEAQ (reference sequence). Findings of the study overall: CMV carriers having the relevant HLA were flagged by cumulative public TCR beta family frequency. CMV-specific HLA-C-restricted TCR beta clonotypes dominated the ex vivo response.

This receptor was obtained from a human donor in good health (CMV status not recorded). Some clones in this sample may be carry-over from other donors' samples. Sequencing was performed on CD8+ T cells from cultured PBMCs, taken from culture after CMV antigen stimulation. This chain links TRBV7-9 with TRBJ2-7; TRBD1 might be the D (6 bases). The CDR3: CASSPYSGVSSYEQYF. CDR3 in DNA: TGTGCCAGCAGCCCCTATTCAGGGGTGAGCTCCTACGAGCAGTACTTC.